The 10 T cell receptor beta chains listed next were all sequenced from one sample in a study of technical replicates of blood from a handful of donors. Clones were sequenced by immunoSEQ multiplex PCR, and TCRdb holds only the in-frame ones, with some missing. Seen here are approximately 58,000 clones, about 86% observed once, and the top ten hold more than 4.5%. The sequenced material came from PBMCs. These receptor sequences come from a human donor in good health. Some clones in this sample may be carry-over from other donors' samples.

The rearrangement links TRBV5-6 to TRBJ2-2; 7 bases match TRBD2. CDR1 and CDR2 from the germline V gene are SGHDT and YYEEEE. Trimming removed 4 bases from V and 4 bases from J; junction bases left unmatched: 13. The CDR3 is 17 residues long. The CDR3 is CASSPLGRGTSTGELFF. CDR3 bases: TGTGCCAGCAGCCCTCTTGGGAGGGGTACTAGCACCGGGGAGCTGTTTTTT.

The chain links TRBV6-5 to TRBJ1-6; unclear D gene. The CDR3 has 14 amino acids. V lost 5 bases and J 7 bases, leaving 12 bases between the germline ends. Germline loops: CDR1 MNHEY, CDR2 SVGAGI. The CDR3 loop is CASSVEGRNSPLHF. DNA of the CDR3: TGTGCCAGCAGTGTCGAGGGAAGAAATTCACCCCTCCACTTT.

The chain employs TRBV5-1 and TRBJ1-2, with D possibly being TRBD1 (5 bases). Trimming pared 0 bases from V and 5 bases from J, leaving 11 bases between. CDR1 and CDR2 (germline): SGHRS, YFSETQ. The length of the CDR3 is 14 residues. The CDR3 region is CASSLGAGRYGYTF. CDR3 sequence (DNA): TGCGCCAGCAGCTTGGGGGCAGGGCGGTATGGCTACACCTTC.

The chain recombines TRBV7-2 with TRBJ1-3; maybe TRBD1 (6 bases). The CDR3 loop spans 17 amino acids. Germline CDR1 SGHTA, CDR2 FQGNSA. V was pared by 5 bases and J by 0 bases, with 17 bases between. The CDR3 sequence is CASSLVGHLSSGNTIYF. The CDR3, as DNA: TGTGCCAGCAGCCTAGTGGGACACCTGAGCTCTGGAAACACCATATATTTT.

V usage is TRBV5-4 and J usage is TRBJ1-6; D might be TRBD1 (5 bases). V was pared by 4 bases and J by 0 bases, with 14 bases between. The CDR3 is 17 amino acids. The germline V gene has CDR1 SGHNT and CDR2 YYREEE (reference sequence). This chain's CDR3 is CASSGGGSSSYNSPLHF. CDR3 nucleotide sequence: TGTGCCAGCAGCGGGGGGGGGAGTAGCTCCTATAATTCACCCCTCCACTTT.

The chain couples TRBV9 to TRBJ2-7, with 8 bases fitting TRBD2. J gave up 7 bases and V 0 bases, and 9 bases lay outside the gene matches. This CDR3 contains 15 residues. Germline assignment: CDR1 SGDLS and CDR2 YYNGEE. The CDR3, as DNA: TGTGCCAGCAGCGTAGTTCCCAGCGGGGGAGTGGAGCAGTACTTC. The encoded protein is CASSVVPSGGVEQYF.

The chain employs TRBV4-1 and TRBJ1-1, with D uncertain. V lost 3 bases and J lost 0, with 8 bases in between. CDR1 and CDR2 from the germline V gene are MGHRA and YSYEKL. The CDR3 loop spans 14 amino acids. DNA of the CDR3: TGCGCCAGCAGCCACGCTAGCCTGAACACTGAAGCTTTCTTT. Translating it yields CASSHASLNTEAFF.

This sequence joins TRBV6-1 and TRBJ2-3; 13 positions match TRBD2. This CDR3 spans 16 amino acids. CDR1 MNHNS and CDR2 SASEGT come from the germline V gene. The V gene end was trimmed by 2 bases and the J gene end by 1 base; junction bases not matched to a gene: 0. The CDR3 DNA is TGTGCCAGCAGTGAAACTAGCGGGGGGGGCACAGATACGCAGTATTTT. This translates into CASSETSGGGTDTQYF.

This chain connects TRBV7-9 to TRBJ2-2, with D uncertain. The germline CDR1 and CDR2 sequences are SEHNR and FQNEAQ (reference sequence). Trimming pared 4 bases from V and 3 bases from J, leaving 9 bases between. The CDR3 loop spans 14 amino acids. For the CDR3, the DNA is TGTGCCAGCAGCTCTCGCCGGGACACCGGGGAGCTGTTTTTT. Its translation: CASSSRRDTGELFF.

The CDR3 reads CASSQDYRRQSSYNSPLHF. The CDR3 coding sequence is TGCGCCAGCAGCCAAGATTACCGAAGACAGAGCTCCTATAATTCACCCCTCCACTTT. This chain joins TRBV4-1 and TRBJ1-6, with D possibly being TRBD1 (5 bases). V dropped 0 bases and J dropped 0 bases, with 15 bases sitting between them. CDR1 is MGHRA and CDR2 is YSYEKL in the germline V gene. The CDR3 runs to 19 residues.